The present T cell receptor beta chain was sequenced within a study of T cell responses to AZD1222 COVID-19 vaccine. Broader study findings: A reported finding is that nearly half of spike-specific TCRs target unmutated variant regions. Baseline seropositives among AZD1222 recipients totaled only 5 to 7.

Trimming cost V 6 bases and J 4 bases, with 19 bases left between them. The CDR3 covers 16 residues. CDR1 and CDR2 from the germline V gene are KGHSH and LQKENI. Using immunoSEQ multiplex PCR, the repertoire was profiled, and TCRdb retains in-frame clones only, with some absent. The data contain about 110,000 clones, about 90% of them singletons. This clone was detected only a few times. What it binds is not known. This material consisted of peripheral blood, taken on day 0 of AZD1222 vaccination. This TCR was sampled from an adult in good health. The V gene is TRBV18, the J gene TRBJ1-3; no reliable D call. As DNA, the CDR3 is TGTGCCAGCTCCCCAGCTGAAGACCCGTACGGAAACACCATATATTTT. It codes for CASSPAEDPYGNTIYF.